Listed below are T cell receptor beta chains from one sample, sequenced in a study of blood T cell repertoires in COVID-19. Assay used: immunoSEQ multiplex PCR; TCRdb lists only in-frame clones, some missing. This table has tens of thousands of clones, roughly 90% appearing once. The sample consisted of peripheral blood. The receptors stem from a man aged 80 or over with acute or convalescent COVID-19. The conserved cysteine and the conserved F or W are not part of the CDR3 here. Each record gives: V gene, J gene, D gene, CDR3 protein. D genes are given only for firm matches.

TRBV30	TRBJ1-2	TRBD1	AWSQGQGAAYT
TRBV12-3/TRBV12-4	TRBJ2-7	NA	ASRVDSPYKQY
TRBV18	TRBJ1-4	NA	ASSPQTGITNEKLF
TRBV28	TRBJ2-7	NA	ASSPATGFSYEQY
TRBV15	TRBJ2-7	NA	ATSRTNTYEQY
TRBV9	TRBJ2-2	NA	ASTREAGFGELF
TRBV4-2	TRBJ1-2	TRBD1	ASSQDPVEQGAYGYT
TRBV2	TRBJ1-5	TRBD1	ASSEARGQGQPQH
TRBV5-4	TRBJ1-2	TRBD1	ASSSDRSRGGYT
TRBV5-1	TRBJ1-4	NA	ASSLGSATNEKLF
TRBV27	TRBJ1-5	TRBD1	ASSPGQWSNQPQH
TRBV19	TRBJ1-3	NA	ASSINQGLRGNTIY
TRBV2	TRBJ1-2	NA	ASQRDQGIYGYT
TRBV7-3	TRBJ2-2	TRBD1	ASSLLGTGGTGELF
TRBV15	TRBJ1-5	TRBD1	ATSRETGANQPQH
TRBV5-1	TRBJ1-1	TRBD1	ASRQGGNTEAF
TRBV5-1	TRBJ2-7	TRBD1	ASSRGQGSYEQY
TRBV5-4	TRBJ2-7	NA	ASSATRAGEQY
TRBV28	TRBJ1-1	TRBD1	ASSLTAGTGYTEAF
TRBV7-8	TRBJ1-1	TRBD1	ASSPRGPEAF
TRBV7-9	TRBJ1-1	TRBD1	ASSPLAGGTEAF
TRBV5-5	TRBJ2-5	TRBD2	ASSWRGGTSGQETQY
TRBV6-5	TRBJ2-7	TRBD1	ASRNMGQGPYEQY
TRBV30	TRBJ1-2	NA	AWSLDSNYGYT
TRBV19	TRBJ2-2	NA	ASSIILTANTGELF
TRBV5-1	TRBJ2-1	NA	ASSFFRDNEQF
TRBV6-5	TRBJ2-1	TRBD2	ASSWTSGGALDEQF
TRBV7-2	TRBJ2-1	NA	ASKPGRGNEQF
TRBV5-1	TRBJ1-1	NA	ASSSLPTDTEAF
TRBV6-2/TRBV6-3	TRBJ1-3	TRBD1	ASRPGFGQGARNTIY
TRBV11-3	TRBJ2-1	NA	ASSLAAGSYNEQF
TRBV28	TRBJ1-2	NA	ASSLYLGRDGYT
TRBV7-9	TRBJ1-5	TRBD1	ASSLSTGNQPQH
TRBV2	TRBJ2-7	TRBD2	ASTFQRGPDEQY
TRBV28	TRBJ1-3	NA	ASSFWADGTPY
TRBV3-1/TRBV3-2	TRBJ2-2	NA	ASSQTLTGELF
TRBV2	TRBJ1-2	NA	ASSVATAVNYGYT
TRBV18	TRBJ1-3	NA	ASSPGQGSGNTIY
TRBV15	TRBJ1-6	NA	ATSRDTTGVNSPLH
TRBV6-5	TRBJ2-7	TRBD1	ACRGQGAFEQY